This is a list of T cell receptor beta chains from one sample in a study of blood T cells in healthy people across ages. TCRdb itself ran the 5' RACE reads through MiXCR, one entry per CDR3 protein. The sample consists of 550,000 to 650,000 distinct CDR3 sequences, roughly a quarter of them appearing once. This same sample was also part of a study on T cells of mothers and their children.

The sample was blood. Source of these receptors: a boy aged 2 to 10 in good health. CDR3s include the opening cysteine and the closing phenylalanine or tryptophan. Only part of the rows carry a size: once, few, many, or a class if the clone is expanded.

V gene	CDR3 length	J gene	clone size	CDR3 protein
TRBV11-2	18	TRBJ1-1	few	CASSLKAPRDRINTEAFF
TRBV12-3/TRBV12-4	13	TRBJ1-1	-	CASSSGPTTEAFF
TRBV5-1	17	TRBJ2-5	-	CASSPGTGNPFKEAQYF
TRBV5-5	17	TRBJ1-5	-	CASSQTGGVYVNQPQHF
TRBV27	14	TRBJ1-2	-	CASSLGQFNYGYTF
TRBV29-1	12	TRBJ2-5	few	CSVERLQETQYF
TRBV5-6	16	TRBJ1-5	few	CASSSSPAGGNQPQHF
TRBV10-1	16	TRBJ2-3	-	CASSPRRSGGTDTQYF
TRBV15	16	-	-	CATSRDRAGWKETQYF
TRBV10-3	17	TRBJ2-1	-	CAISDGLGESSYNEQFF
TRBV7-6	18	TRBJ2-6	-	CASSLEARPYSGANVLTF
TRBV12-3/TRBV12-4	15	TRBJ1-4	few	CASSPPPGRYEKLFF
TRBV29-1	17	TRBJ2-6	once	CSAIPGTGNAGANVLTF
TRBV7-8	18	TRBJ2-6	-	CASSLEPTGGSGANVLTF
TRBV6-2/TRBV6-3	11	TRBJ1-5	-	CASSPNQPQHF
TRBV7-2	15	TRBJ2-5	-	CASSRRLAEEETQYF
TRBV5-1	14	-	once	CASSLNRGLHEQYF
TRBV29-1	13	TRBJ1-2	few	CSAYRGLIYGYTF
TRBV27	14	TRBJ1-1	once	CASRIQGKNTEAFF
TRBV6-2/TRBV6-3	14	TRBJ2-1	-	CASFDTSHYNEQFF
TRBV30	14	TRBJ1-1	-	CAWGVGRPNTEAFF
TRBV5-1	17	TRBJ1-4	-	CASSVTGTPTLGEKLFF
TRBV27	16	TRBJ2-7	few	CASSPGPGRLDYEQYF
TRBV20-1	12	TRBJ1-1	few	CSAPDEGLGAFF
TRBV5-1	15	TRBJ2-4	-	CASSLGGTDKNIQYF
TRBV2	14	TRBJ1-1	few	CASSDWGVAAEAFF
TRBV9	15	TRBJ2-2	-	CASSPGQGRSGELFF
TRBV4-1	14	TRBJ2-3	-	CASSQVGGIDTQYF
TRBV20-1	14	-	-	CSARDGTSDNEQFF
TRBV5-1	16	TRBJ2-3	-	CASSFRRQSHPDTQYF
TRBV20-1	13	TRBJ2-4	-	CSGLAGAKNIQYF
TRBV29-1	13	TRBJ1-5	-	CSVVVDGIQPQHF
TRBV16	16	TRBJ1-5	-	CASSQRGTGFIQPQHF
TRBV9	17	TRBJ2-3	few	CASSPHSSESYTDTQYF
TRBV4-1	15	TRBJ1-2	-	CASSQSPGGPLGYTF
TRBV3-1	14	TRBJ1-4	few	CASSQDRWERELFF
TRBV20-1	15	TRBJ2-2	few	CSAAPMTANTGELFF
TRBV18	14	TRBJ2-7	-	CASSRSSSSYEQYF
TRBV11-2	12	TRBJ1-6	-	CASSEGRSPLHF
TRBV9	17	TRBJ1-5	few	CASSVNRAAYSNQPQHF
TRBV5-1	15	TRBJ2-7	-	CASSPQSSGSHEQYF
TRBV29-1	13	TRBJ2-7	-	CSVGTRSPYEQYF
TRBV4-1	16	TRBJ2-3	-	CASSQVVGPKGDTQYF
TRBV20-1	16	TRBJ2-1	-	CSAGAGGLIGYNEQFF
TRBV12-5	14	TRBJ1-2	few	CASGPGQGNYGYTF
TRBV5-1	14	TRBJ1-1	-	CASSLEGVVTEAFF
TRBV7-2	13	TRBJ2-4	-	CASSWGVENIQYF
TRBV14	11	TRBJ1-2	-	CASSQGAATSF
TRBV6-5	11	TRBJ2-3	-	CASNIGDTQYF
TRBV4-2	14	TRBJ2-5	-	CASSPSGVVETQYF
TRBV19	16	TRBJ2-1	-	CASSGERAGLYNEQFF
TRBV24-1	14	-	-	CATSDLQGSYEQYF
TRBV20-1	13	TRBJ2-4	-	CSAPGLAKNIQYF